The source of this TCR beta chain is a study of CXCR3-negative and CXCR3-positive naive CD8 T cells. Study-level points and caveats: TRB CDR3s of CXCR3-positive naive cells were more hydrophobic than those of CXCR3-negative naive cells. The TRBV-TRBJ usage of naive CXCR3-negative and CXCR3-positive cells was similar, but that of memory cells differed.

About this clonotype: Antigen: not known.

Each TRB cDNA library was prepared by 5' RACE (with UMI labels). TCRdb re-analyzed the 5' RACE reads; it lists each CDR3 protein once, without DNA. The sample holds 70,000 to 100,000 distinct CDR3 sequences. About 310,000 cells per CD8+ T cell subset were flow-sorted in triplicate. A CD45RO-CCR7+CD27+CD95- phenotype identified naive CD8+ T cells. The CDR3 is made up of 15 amino acids. Germline CDR1 MNHNY, CDR2 SVGAGI (reference sequence). This receptor was taken from a human donor in good health. Some clones in this sample may be carry-over from other donors' samples. The chain couples TRBV6-6 to TRBJ2-3; TCRdb gives TRBD1 as the D gene, but with no DNA this cannot be confirmed. The sample comprised naive CXCR3- CD8+ T cells from blood. The subset: CD45RO-CCR7+CD27+CD95- naive CD8+ T cells lacking CXCR3 (TNR3-). CDR3: CASSYSIPGIDTQYF.